These 25 T cell receptor beta chains originate from one sample sequenced in a study of blood T cell repertoires in COVID-19. The protocol was immunoSEQ multiplex PCR, while the TCRdb copy is restricted to in-frame clones and leaves out a portion. Of over 600,000 clones detected, 85% to 90% appear once; the ten largest clones hold approximately 0.25%. Sequencing input: peripheral blood. These receptors were taken from a woman aged 18-29 years with acute or convalescent COVID-19.

This clone was recorded once. The V and J genes are TRBV29-1 and TRBJ1-1, with D unclear. The length of the CDR3 is 11 residues. CDR1 is SQVTM, CDR2 ANQGSEA, per germline. Trimming left V 7 bases short and J 4 bases short, with 10 bases between. The CDR3 region is CSASEGTEAFF. Written as DNA, the CDR3 is TGCAGCGCCTCAGAGGGCACTGAAGCTTTCTTT. The full variable domain, completed using reference TRBV29-1 and TRBJ1-1, is SAVISQKPSRDICQRGTSLTIQCQVDSQVTMMFWYRQQPGQSLTLIATANQGSEATYESGFVIDKFPISRPNLTFSTLTVSNMSPEDSSIYLCSASEGTEAFFGQGTRLTVV.

This clone has a handful of counts. The chain links TRBV9 to TRBJ2-7; D remains ambiguous. Per the germline V gene, CDR1 is SGDLS and CDR2 is YYNGEE. V lost 1 base and J lost 0, with 8 bases in between. The CDR3 sequence is 14 residues long. This chain's CDR3 is CASSVLDHSYEQYF. The CDR3, as DNA: TGTGCCAGCAGCGTACTAGACCACTCCTACGAGCAGTACTTC.

The chain carries TRBV2 and TRBJ2-7; a possible D gene is TRBD2 (7 bases). Trimming took off 6 bases at V and 0 bases at J, with 15 bases between the two ends. This CDR3 spans 15 amino acids. Germline CDR1 is SNHLY and CDR2 is FYNNEI. As DNA, the CDR3 is TGTGCCAGCAGCTCCCGAGGGGGGGGCTCCTACGAGCAGTACTTC. Translation: CASSSRGGGSYEQYF.

The chain couples TRBV19 to TRBJ1-5, with D hard to call. This CDR3 spans 17 amino acids. V lost 1 base, J lost 3 bases, and 16 bases lay in between. Germline-derived CDR1 and CDR2 are LNHDA and SQIVND (reference sequence). CDR3 residues: CASSIAWFRDINQPQHF. CDR3 bases: TGTGCCAGTAGTATAGCCTGGTTCCGAGACATCAATCAGCCCCAGCATTTT.

The chain recombines TRBV5-6 with TRBJ1-2; D uncertain. V was cut by 1 base and J by 7 bases, with 11 bases left in between. This CDR3 has 13 residues. Germline V gives CDR1 SGHDT, CDR2 YYEEEE. The CDR3 protein is CASSLSPEPGYTF. The CDR3 nucleotides are TGTGCCAGCAGCTTGTCCCCAGAACCTGGCTACACCTTC.

This rearrangement joins TRBV7-2 to TRBJ1-5; no clear D. V was clipped by 5 bases and J by 3 bases, with 14 bases between them. The CDR3 runs 15 residues. The germline CDR1 and CDR2 sequences are SGHTA and FQGNSA. The CDR3 is CASSQKGGSNQPQHF. In DNA, the CDR3 is TGTGCCAGCAGCCAAAAGGGAGGATCCAATCAGCCCCAGCATTTT.

The V gene is TRBV10-3, the J gene TRBJ1-2, with TRBD1 matching over 9 bases. With 0 bases clipped from V and 5 bases from J, the junction kept 7 bases outside the gene matches. The CDR3 extends over 16 amino acids. The germline gives CDR1 ENHRY, CDR2 SYGVKD. The CDR3 region has the DNA TGTGCCATCAGTGAGTCAACCTTAGGACAGGGGTATGGCTACACCTTC. Its protein is CAISESTLGQGYGYTF.

In this sample, this clone turned up once. V is TRBV30 and J is TRBJ1-1; 7 nucleotides line up with TRBD1. Losses at the gene ends were 0 bases for V and 0 bases for J; bases not matched to a gene: 1. Germline values: CDR1 GTSNPN, CDR2 SVGIG (reference sequence). The CDR3 spans 14 residues. CDR3 loop: CAWSVQGMNTEAFF. Written as DNA, the CDR3 is TGTGCCTGGAGTGTACAGGGGATGAACACTGAAGCTTTCTTT.

This clone has just one count. The junction does not match germline at one end; this may be a read error. The rearrangement joins TRBV12-5 to TRBJ2-4, with TRBD1 identical over 7 bases. Looked up from germline, CDR1 is LGHNT and CDR2 is FRNRAP. The CDR3 spans 13 residues. The CDR3 region has the DNA TGTGCTAGTGGCCCCGGACAGGATACGATTTCCTCCTTC. Translating gives CASGPGQDTISSF.

This clone came up once. This sequence joins TRBV6-5 and TRBJ2-7; no reliable D call. Germline V gene sequence: CDR1 MNHEY, CDR2 SVGAGI. Deletions cut 0 bases from V and 0 bases from J, with 12 bases between. The CDR3 totals 16 residues. The CDR3 nucleotides are TGTGCCAGCAGTTACTCCGCCTTTGCGAGCTCCTACGAGCAGTACTTC. This codes for CASSYSAFASSYEQYF.

In this sample, this clone turned up once. The J gene is TRBJ1-5, the V gene TRBV11-2; no firm D call. The germline V gene encodes CDR1 SGHAT and CDR2 FQNNGV. The CDR3 consists of 13 residues. The V gene lost 4 bases and the J gene lost 0 bases, with 4 bases spanning the gap. CDR3 sequence: CASSSYSNQPQHF. Written as DNA, the CDR3 is TGTGCCAGCAGCTCTTATAGCAATCAGCCCCAGCATTTT.

This sequence joins TRBV6-5 and TRBJ1-5; 10 bases map to TRBD1. CDR3 length equals 15 residues. CDR1 and CDR2 from the germline V gene are MNHEY and SVGAGI. V trimming: 8 bases; J trimming: 5 bases; junction bases outside the gene matches: 9. This CDR3 reads CASQMWTGGDQPQHF. The CDR3, as DNA: TGTGCCAGCCAAATGTGGACAGGGGGAGATCAGCCCCAGCATTTT.

This chain links TRBV5-1 with TRBJ2-2; TRBD1 might be the D (5 bases). V was trimmed by 2 bases and J by 1 base, leaving 9 bases between them. Germline CDR1 reads SGHRS; CDR2 reads YFSETQ. This CDR3 has 15 amino acids. In DNA form, the CDR3 reads TGCGCCAGCAGCTTCTGGCAGGGGAACACCGGGGAGCTGTTTTTT. This encodes CASSFWQGNTGELFF.

The chain recombines TRBV12-3 or TRBV12-4 with TRBJ1-1; D gene uncertain. The length of the CDR3 is 13 residues. V dropped 6 bases and J dropped 1 base, with 9 bases sitting between them. This CDR3 reads CASRTAANTEAFF. CDR3 nucleotides: TGTGCCAGCAGAACAGCGGCGAACACTGAAGCTTTCTTT.

The chain joins TRBV2 to TRBJ1-5; the D gene is possibly TRBD1 (5 bases). With 3 bases removed from V and 0 bases from J, the gap between germline ends came to 9 bases. The CDR3 extends over 15 amino acids. Germline V gene lookup returns CDR1 SNHLY and CDR2 FYNNEI. CDR3 in amino acids: CASSDTGFSNQPQHF. The CDR3 DNA is TGTGCCAGCAGTGATACAGGTTTTAGCAATCAGCCCCAGCATTTT.

This sequence joins TRBV5-1 and TRBJ1-1; 10 bases fit TRBD1. The CDR3 totals 15 residues. With 2 bases clipped from V and 7 bases from J, the junction kept 8 bases outside the gene matches. CDR1 and CDR2 from the germline V gene are SGHRS and YFSETQ. CDR3 nucleotides: TGCGCCAGCAGCTTCCGGGGACAGGGGTTCGGTGAAGCTTTCTTT. It encodes CASSFRGQGFGEAFF.

The V call is TRBV5-6, the J call TRBJ2-1, with no clear D. Trimming shortened V by 4 bases and J by 7 bases, and 9 bases separated the two germline ends. Germline V gene data show CDR1 as SGHDT and CDR2 as YYEEEE. The CDR3 is 12 amino acids. CDR3 DNA sequence: TGTGCCAGCAGCGTCACAGTTAATGAGCAGTTCTTC. Its protein is CASSVTVNEQFF.

V and J are TRBV6-6 and TRBJ1-5; D possibly corresponds to TRBD1 (6 bases). Germline CDR1 is MNHNY and CDR2 is SVGAGI (reference sequence). The CDR3 is 17 amino acids. V lost 5 bases, J lost 0 bases, and 17 bases lay in between. CDR3 sequence: CASSRTTGPYSNQPQHF. CDR3 in DNA: TGTGCCAGCAGTCGCACGACAGGTCCCTATAGCAATCAGCCCCAGCATTTT.

The chain has TRBV27 and TRBJ2-3; 14 nucleotides line up with TRBD2. The germline V gene has CDR1 MNHEY and CDR2 SMNVEV (reference sequence). The length of the CDR3 is 18 residues. The J segment lost 8 bases and the V segment lost 4 bases, leaving 14 bases of the junction unmatched. CDR3 sequence: CASSSSGTSGGKGSTQYF. The DNA for the CDR3 is TGTGCCAGCAGTTCGTCCGGGACTAGCGGGGGCAAGGGGAGTACGCAGTATTTT.

This chain links TRBV5-1 with TRBJ2-3; 8 bases agree with TRBD2. The CDR3 totals 23 residues. CDR1 is SGHRS, CDR2 YFSETQ, per germline. With V trimmed by 1 base and J by 2 bases, 27 bases remained unmatched. The CDR3 sequence is CASSLLSGGKDSGASGITDTQYF. As DNA, the CDR3 is TGCGCCAGCAGCTTGTTAAGCGGGGGCAAGGATTCTGGTGCGAGTGGAATCACAGATACGCAGTATTTT. Based on the CDR3 plus reference TRBV5-1 and TRBJ2-3, the full variable domain is KAGVTQTPRYLIKTRGQQVTLSCSPISGHRSVSWYQQTPGQGLQFLFEYFSETQRNKGNFPGRFSGRQFSNSRSEMNVSTLELGDSALYLCASSLLSGGKDSGASGITDTQYFGPGTRLTVL.

CDR3 DNA sequence: TGTGCCAGCAGCGCGACGGGGGGGTCCAGGTACGAGCAGTACTTC. This translates into CASSATGGSRYEQYF. The chain combines TRBV27 with TRBJ2-7, with 8 bases lining up with TRBD2. This CDR3 has 15 residues. With V trimmed by 6 bases and J by 4 bases, 11 bases remained unmatched. The V gene's germline CDR1 is MNHEY and CDR2 SMNVEV (reference sequence).

The J gene is TRBJ1-1, the V gene TRBV7-2, with D possibly TRBD1 on 5 matching bases. Germline lookup yields CDR1 SGHTA and CDR2 FQGNSA. V lost 5 bases and J 4 bases, leaving 17 bases between the germline ends. The CDR3 extends over 15 amino acids. This chain's CDR3 is CASSQLMGGVTEAFF. CDR3 nucleotide sequence: TGTGCCAGCAGCCAGTTGATGGGGGGGGTCACTGAAGCTTTCTTT.

The chain links TRBV29-1 to TRBJ2-7; TRBD1 matches 7 bases. This CDR3 is 13 amino acids long. V lost 7 bases, J lost 4 bases, and 10 bases stayed unmatched. Germline V gene sequence: CDR1 SQVTM, CDR2 ANQGSEA. The CDR3: CSGLTGKDYEQYF. CDR3 DNA sequence: TGCAGCGGTCTGACAGGGAAAGATTACGAGCAGTACTTC.

The chain is built from TRBV30 and TRBJ2-1; TRBD2 might be the D (6 bases). Trimming pared 3 bases from V and 3 bases from J, leaving 9 bases between. The CDR3 is 13 amino acids. Germline V gives CDR1 GTSNPN, CDR2 SVGIG (reference sequence). CDR3 sequence: CAWRGDFYNEQFF. CDR3 DNA sequence: TGTGCCTGGAGGGGGGACTTCTACAATGAGCAGTTCTTC.

The rearrangement links TRBV6-2 or TRBV6-3 to TRBJ2-2; possible D gene TRBD1, 7 bases. The V gene lost 0 bases and the J gene lost 5 bases, with 22 bases spanning the gap. Germline V gene lookup returns CDR1 MNHEY and CDR2 SVGEGT. CDR3 size: 19 residues. The CDR3 coding sequence is TGTGCCAGCAGTTACTCGAGGGAGAATCAGGCAGGGGGGACCGGGGAGCTGTTTTTT. Translation: CASSYSRENQAGGTGELFF.